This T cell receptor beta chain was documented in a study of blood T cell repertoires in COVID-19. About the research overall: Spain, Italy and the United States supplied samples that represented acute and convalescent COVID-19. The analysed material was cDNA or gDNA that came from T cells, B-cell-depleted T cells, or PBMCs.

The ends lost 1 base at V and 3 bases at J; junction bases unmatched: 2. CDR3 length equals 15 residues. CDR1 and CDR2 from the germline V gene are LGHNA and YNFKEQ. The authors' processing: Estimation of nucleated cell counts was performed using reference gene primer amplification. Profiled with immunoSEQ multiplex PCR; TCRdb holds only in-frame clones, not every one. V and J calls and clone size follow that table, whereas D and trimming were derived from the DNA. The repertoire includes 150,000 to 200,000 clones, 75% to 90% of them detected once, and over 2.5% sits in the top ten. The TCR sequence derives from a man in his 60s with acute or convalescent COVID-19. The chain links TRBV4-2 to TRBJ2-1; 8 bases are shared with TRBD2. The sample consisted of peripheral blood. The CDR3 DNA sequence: TGTGCCAGCAGCCAAGGAAGCGGGAGCTACAATGAGCAGTTCTTC. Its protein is CASSQGSGSYNEQFF.